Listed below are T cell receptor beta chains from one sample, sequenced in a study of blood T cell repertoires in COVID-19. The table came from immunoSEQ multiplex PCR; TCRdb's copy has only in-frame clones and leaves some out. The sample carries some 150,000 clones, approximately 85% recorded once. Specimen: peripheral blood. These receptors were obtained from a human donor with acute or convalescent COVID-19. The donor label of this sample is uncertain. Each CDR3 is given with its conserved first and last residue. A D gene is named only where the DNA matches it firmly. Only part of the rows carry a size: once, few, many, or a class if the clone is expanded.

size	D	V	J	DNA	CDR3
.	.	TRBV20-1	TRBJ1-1	TGCAGTGCTAGTCTTTGGGGAGTGAACACTGAAGCTTTCTTT	CSASLWGVNTEAFF
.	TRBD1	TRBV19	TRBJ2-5	TGTGCCAGTAGTCCCCGGACAGGGATGCAGCAAGAGACCCAGTACTTC	CASSPRTGMQQETQYF
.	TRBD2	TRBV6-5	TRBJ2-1	TGTGCCAGCAGCTGGACTAGCGGGGGGGCTAGTGAGCAGTTCTTC	CASSWTSGGASEQFF
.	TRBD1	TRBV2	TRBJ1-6	TGTGCCAGCAGTCTGGGACAGATTAATTCACCCCTCCACTTT	CASSLGQINSPLHF
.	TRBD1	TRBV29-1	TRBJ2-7	TGCAGCGTGCAGAGGGACAGGGTAGGCGAGCAGTACTTC	CSVQRDRVGEQYF
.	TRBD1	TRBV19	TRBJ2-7	TGTGCCACCAGACAGGGTAACTACGAGCAGTACTTC	CATRQGNYEQYF
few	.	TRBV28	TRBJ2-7	TGTGCCAGCAGTCTAGGGGGGGGTACAGGGCGCGAGCAGTACTTC	CASSLGGGTGREQYF
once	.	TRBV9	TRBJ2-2	TGTGCCAGCAGCGTCTACGGGAACACCGGGGAGCTGTTTTTT	CASSVYGNTGELFF
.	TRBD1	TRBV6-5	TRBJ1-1	TGTGCCAGCAGTTCTGGACAGGGGAACACTGAAGCTTTCTTT	CASSSGQGNTEAFF
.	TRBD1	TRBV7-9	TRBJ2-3	TGTGCCAGCAGCTCCAGAGGGGGCGGATTGGGGGAATGGTATTTT	CASSSRGGGLGEWYF
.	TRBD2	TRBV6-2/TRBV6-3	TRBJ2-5	TGTGCCAGCAGTTACTCGGCGGGGGGAAAAAGTGTGGAGACCCAGTACTTC	CASSYSAGGKSVETQYF
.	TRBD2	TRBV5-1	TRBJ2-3	TGCGCCAGCAGCTTGCCTCGGGGGGTCGAGCGCACAGATACGCAGTATTTT	CASSLPRGVERTDTQYF
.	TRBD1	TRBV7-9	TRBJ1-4	TGTGCCAGCAGACCCGGGACAGGGGTTGAAAAACTGTTTTTT	CASRPGTGVEKLFF
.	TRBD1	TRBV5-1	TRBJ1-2	TGCGCCAGCAGCTACGGACAGGGGGATGGCTATGGCTACACCTTC	CASSYGQGDGYGYTF
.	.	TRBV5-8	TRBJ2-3	TGTGCCAGCAGCGACTACACAGGGTCGGGCACAGATACGCAGTATTTT	CASSDYTGSGTDTQYF
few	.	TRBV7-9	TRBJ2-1	TGTGCCAGCAGCTTAGTAGCCGTCCACAATGAGCAGTTCTTC	CASSLVAVHNEQFF
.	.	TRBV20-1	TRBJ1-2	TGCAGTGCTAGTACTGCGGACAGCCAATATGGCTACACCTTC	CSASTADSQYGYTF
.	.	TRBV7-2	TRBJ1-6	TGTGCCAGCAGTCCCGACAGGACCTATAATTCACCCCTCCACTTT	CASSPDRTYNSPLHF
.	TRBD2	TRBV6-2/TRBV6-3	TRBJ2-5	TGTGCCAGCAGCCGCCCTAGCGGTCGTCGGGGTATTGAGGAGACCCAGTACTTC	CASSRPSGRRGIEETQYF
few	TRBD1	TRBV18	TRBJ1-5	TGTGCCAGCTCACAGGGGGCAGAGCAGCCCCAGCATTTT	CASSQGAEQPQHF
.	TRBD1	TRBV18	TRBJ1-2	TGTGCCAGCTCACCGGGACAGGGGGCTGAAAGTGGCTACACCTTC	CASSPGQGAESGYTF
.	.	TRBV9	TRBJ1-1	TGTGCCAGCAGCGTAGAAAGGGAGCTTATCTCGAACACTGAAGCTTTCTTT	CASSVERELISNTEAFF
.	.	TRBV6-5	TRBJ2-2	TGTGCCAGCAGTTTAACAGGGCTTACAAACACCGGGGAGCTGTTTTTT	CASSLTGLTNTGELFF
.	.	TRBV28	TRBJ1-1	TGTGCCGCCCAGGGCCAGGGGCTAAACACTGAAGCTTTCTTT	CAAQGQGLNTEAFF
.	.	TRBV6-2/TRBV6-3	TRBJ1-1	TGTGCCAGCAGTTACTCTCCAACCGTCCCAGGGAACACTGAAGCTTTCTTT	CASSYSPTVPGNTEAFF
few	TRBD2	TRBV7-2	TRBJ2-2	TGTGCCAGCAGCTTAACTAGCGGGAACACCGGGGAGCTGTTTTTT	CASSLTSGNTGELFF
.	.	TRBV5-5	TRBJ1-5	TGTGCCAGCAGCTTAAACACCCATAGCAATCAGCCCCAGCATTTT	CASSLNTHSNQPQHF
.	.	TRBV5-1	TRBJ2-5	TGCGCCAGCAGTCCGAACGGGAACCAAGAGACCCAGTACTTC	CASSPNGNQETQYF
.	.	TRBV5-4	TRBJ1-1	TGTGCCAGCAGCTTGGCGTTCCAACCATCAACTGGAGCTTTCTTT	CASSLAFQPSTGAFF
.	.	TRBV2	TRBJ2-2	TGTGCCAGCAGAGAGGTCGTGAACACCGGGGAGCTGTTTTTT	CASREVVNTGELFF
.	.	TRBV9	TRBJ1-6	TGTGCCAGCAGCGTAGGACAGGTTTATAATTCACCCCTCCACTTT	CASSVGQVYNSPLHF
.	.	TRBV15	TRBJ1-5	TGTGCCACCAGCAGACCCCTACTTCAAGACATTAGCAATCAGCCCCAGCATTTT	CATSRPLLQDISNQPQHF
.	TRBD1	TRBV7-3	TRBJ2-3	TGTGCCAGCAGTATGGACAGGAGCACAGATACGCAGTATTTT	CASSMDRSTDTQYF
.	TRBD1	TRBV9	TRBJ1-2	TGTGCCAGCAGGGGGACAGGGCTGGATGGCTACACCTTC	CASRGTGLDGYTF
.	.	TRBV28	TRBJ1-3	TGTGCCAGCAGTAGAACCGGGACACTTACCGGAAACACCATATATTTT	CASSRTGTLTGNTIYF
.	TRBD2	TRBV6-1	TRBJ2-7	TGTGCCAGCAGTGATCTGAAAACTAAAGCGGGGGAGCAGTACTTC	CASSDLKTKAGEQYF
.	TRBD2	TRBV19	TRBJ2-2	TGTGCCAGTAGTATAGATCGGGGACTAGCGGGAGCCCTCACCGGGGAGCTGTTTTTT	CASSIDRGLAGALTGELFF
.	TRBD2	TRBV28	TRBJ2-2	TGTGCCAGCAGTGTACTAGCGGGTGGAGTGGGGGAGCTGTTTTTT	CASSVLAGGVGELFF
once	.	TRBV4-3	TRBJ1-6	TGCGCCAGCAGCCAGGATACAGGGAATTCACCCCTCCACTTT	CASSQDTGNSPLHF
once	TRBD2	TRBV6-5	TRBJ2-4	TGTGCCAGCAGTTACCCGGGACTAGCGGGACGAAAGTACTTC	CASSYPGLAGRKYF
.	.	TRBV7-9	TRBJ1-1	TGTGCCAGCACCCCCGGACAGACGAACACTGAAGCTTTCTTT	CASTPGQTNTEAFF
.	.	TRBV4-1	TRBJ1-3	TGCGCCAGCAGACCAGTCCACAGCTCAGCTGGAAACACCATATATTTT	CASRPVHSSAGNTIYF
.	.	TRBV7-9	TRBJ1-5	TGTGCCAGCAGCTCACAGGGCGACAATCAGCCCCAGCATTTT	CASSSQGDNQPQHF
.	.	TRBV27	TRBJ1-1	TGTGCCAGCAGTCCCCTGGAGAACCTTGAAGCTTTCTTT	CASSPLENLEAFF
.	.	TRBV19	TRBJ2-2	TGTGCCAGTAGTATAGGTGGTAGCTTCCCCGGGGAGCTGTTTTTT	CASSIGGSFPGELFF
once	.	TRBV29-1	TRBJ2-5	TGCAGCGTTGCACGACAGTCTCCTCCCGAGACCCAGTACTTC	CSVARQSPPETQYF
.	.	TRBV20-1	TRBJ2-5	TGCAGTGCTAGTATTGCGGGAAACCCGCTGAAGACCCAGTACTTC	CSASIAGNPLKTQYF
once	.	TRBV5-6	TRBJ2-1	TGTGCCAGCAGCCGTGGGGCTACCCCTAGCAATGAGCAGTTCTTC	CASSRGATPSNEQFF
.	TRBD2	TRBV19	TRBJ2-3	TGTGCCAGTAGTAGCCTAGCGGGAGGGGGCACAGATACGCAGTATTTT	CASSSLAGGGTDTQYF